A single T cell receptor (beta chain) is shown here with its context. The data were obtained in a study of blood T cells in healthy people across ages. PCR was performed a second time for roughly 7 to 11 cycles using a sample-barcoded 5' primer and a J-beta primer mix. MiXCR, run by TCRdb on the 5' RACE reads, gives a single entry per CDR3 protein. The table has 550,000 to 700,000 distinct CDR3 sequences, 25% to 30% seen once. Germline V gene lookup returns CDR1 LNHNV and CDR2 YYDKDF (reference sequence). The V end was cut by 1 base, the J end by 10 bases, with 14 bases between. The CDR3 extends over 14 amino acids.

The receptor was isolated from a woman in her seventies in good health. Specimen: blood. The genes are TRBV15 and TRBJ2-1; D is possibly TRBD2 (7 bases). The CDR3 DNA is TGTGCCACCAGCAGAGTTCGGGGGGCAATCGAGCAGTTCTTC. Translation: CATSRVRGAIEQFF.